These T cell receptor beta chains were read from a single sample in a study of blood T cell repertoires in COVID-19. Only in-frame clones appear in the TCRdb table, and some are missing; sequencing was by immunoSEQ multiplex PCR. The sample holds under 150,000 clones, over 70% seen once. Sequencing was done on a sample of peripheral blood. These receptors originate from an elderly man with active or convalescent COVID-19. Both conserved end residues are part of each CDR3. Each record gives: clone size, V gene, J gene, D gene, CDR3 DNA, CDR3 protein. D genes are given only for firm matches. Only some rows state a clone size, as once, few, many or a class for expanded clones.

clone size: once
V gene: TRBV7-8
J gene: TRBJ1-1
D gene: NA
CDR3 DNA: TGTGCCAGCAGCACCGGCACTGAAGCTTTCTTT
CDR3 protein: CASSTGTEAFF

clone size: NA
V gene: TRBV5-1
J gene: TRBJ2-7
D gene: NA
CDR3 DNA: TGCGCCAGCAGCTTCGCACCGCAGGATTCCGAGCAGTACTTC
CDR3 protein: CASSFAPQDSEQYF

clone size: NA
V gene: TRBV5-1
J gene: TRBJ2-7
D gene: NA
CDR3 DNA: TGCGCCAGCAGCCCCCGGGGAGTTAGCTCCTACGAGCAGTACTTC
CDR3 protein: CASSPRGVSSYEQYF

clone size: NA
V gene: TRBV5-6
J gene: TRBJ2-1
D gene: TRBD2
CDR3 DNA: TGTGCCAGCAGGAAACGGGGGGGCCCAAGAAATGAGCAGTTCTTC
CDR3 protein: CASRKRGGPRNEQFF

clone size: NA
V gene: TRBV5-1
J gene: TRBJ2-7
D gene: NA
CDR3 DNA: TGCGCCAGCAGAGTGACGACAGGTGGCTACGAGCAGTACTTC
CDR3 protein: CASRVTTGGYEQYF

clone size: NA
V gene: TRBV11-3
J gene: TRBJ1-1
D gene: TRBD1
CDR3 DNA: TGTGCCAGCAGCCCGGGGGTAGGGGGCAACACTGAAGCTTTCTTT
CDR3 protein: CASSPGVGGNTEAFF

clone size: NA
V gene: TRBV7-9
J gene: TRBJ1-2
D gene: TRBD1
CDR3 DNA: TGTGCCAGCAGCTTGAAGGGGGCGTATTGGTATGGCTACACCTTC
CDR3 protein: CASSLKGAYWYGYTF

clone size: NA
V gene: TRBV5-5
J gene: TRBJ1-6
D gene: NA
CDR3 DNA: TGTGCCAGCAGCTATGGCGGGGTTTCACCCCTCCACTTT
CDR3 protein: CASSYGGVSPLHF

clone size: NA
V gene: TRBV4-1
J gene: TRBJ2-2
D gene: NA
CDR3 DNA: TGCGCCAGCAGCCCGCCAGGGGAGTGGAACACCGGGGAGCTGTTTTTT
CDR3 protein: CASSPPGEWNTGELFF

clone size: NA
V gene: TRBV11-1
J gene: TRBJ1-1
D gene: NA
CDR3 DNA: TGTGCCAGCAGCTTAGGTGCCAGCACTGAAGCTTTCTTT
CDR3 protein: CASSLGASTEAFF

clone size: few
V gene: TRBV19
J gene: TRBJ1-2
D gene: TRBD1
CDR3 DNA: TGTGCCAGTAGGGGACAGGGGCTAACTAACTATGGCTACACCTTC
CDR3 protein: CASRGQGLTNYGYTF

clone size: NA
V gene: TRBV7-9
J gene: TRBJ2-3
D gene: NA
CDR3 DNA: TGTGCCAGCAGCTTACTCCAGGGGCGAGGCACAGATACGCAGTATTTT
CDR3 protein: CASSLLQGRGTDTQYF

clone size: NA
V gene: TRBV3-1/TRBV3-2
J gene: TRBJ2-2
D gene: NA
CDR3 DNA: TGTGCCAGCAGCCAATTTCAGGGTACCGGGGAGCTGTTTTTT
CDR3 protein: CASSQFQGTGELFF

clone size: NA
V gene: TRBV2
J gene: TRBJ1-4
D gene: TRBD1
CDR3 DNA: TGTGCCAGCAGTGAACAGACAGGGGTTGGGGAAAAACTGTTTTTT
CDR3 protein: CASSEQTGVGEKLFF

clone size: NA
V gene: TRBV10-2
J gene: TRBJ1-1
D gene: NA
CDR3 DNA: TGCGCCAGCAGTGATATTGGTGGGGCAGCTTTCTTT
CDR3 protein: CASSDIGGAAFF

clone size: NA
V gene: TRBV9
J gene: TRBJ1-3
D gene: NA
CDR3 DNA: TGTGCCAGCAGCGTATCCTCGGGGTCTGGAAACACCATATATTTT
CDR3 protein: CASSVSSGSGNTIYF

clone size: NA
V gene: TRBV5-1
J gene: TRBJ1-1
D gene: TRBD1
CDR3 DNA: TGCGCCAGCAGCTTGGAGGCAGGGGGCTTCACTGAAGCTTTCTTT
CDR3 protein: CASSLEAGGFTEAFF

clone size: NA
V gene: TRBV6-6
J gene: TRBJ1-5
D gene: NA
CDR3 DNA: TGTGCCAGCAGTCGGACAGACAGCAATCAGCCCCAGCATTTT
CDR3 protein: CASSRTDSNQPQHF

clone size: NA
V gene: TRBV28
J gene: TRBJ2-5
D gene: TRBD1
CDR3 DNA: TGTGCCAGCAGCTCCCAGGGACAGGGGGAAGAGACCCAGTACTTC
CDR3 protein: CASSSQGQGEETQYF

clone size: NA
V gene: TRBV18
J gene: TRBJ2-1
D gene: TRBD1
CDR3 DNA: TGTGCCAGCTCACCCGGGACAGGGGTTGGTAATGAGCAGTTCTTC
CDR3 protein: CASSPGTGVGNEQFF

clone size: NA
V gene: TRBV19
J gene: TRBJ2-1
D gene: NA
CDR3 DNA: TGTGCCAGTAGTACAAGACAGATCTACAATGAGCAGTTCTTC
CDR3 protein: CASSTRQIYNEQFF

clone size: few
V gene: TRBV5-6
J gene: TRBJ1-2
D gene: NA
CDR3 DNA: TGTGCCAGCAGCCCAGACACGAGATTGCATGGCTACACCTTC
CDR3 protein: CASSPDTRLHGYTF

clone size: NA
V gene: TRBV29-1
J gene: TRBJ2-1
D gene: TRBD1
CDR3 DNA: TGCAGCGTTGTTAGGGACAGGGGACAGGAGCAGTTCTTC
CDR3 protein: CSVVRDRGQEQFF

clone size: NA
V gene: TRBV5-5
J gene: TRBJ1-5
D gene: TRBD1
CDR3 DNA: TGTGCCAGCAGCTGGGACAGGGGAAATCAGCCCCAGCATTTT
CDR3 protein: CASSWDRGNQPQHF

clone size: NA
V gene: TRBV9
J gene: TRBJ2-3
D gene: TRBD2
CDR3 DNA: TGTGCCAGCAGCGTCGGGACTAGCGGGGGGGCCGGCACAGATACGCAGTATTTT
CDR3 protein: CASSVGTSGGAGTDTQYF

clone size: once
V gene: TRBV6-4
J gene: TRBJ2-5
D gene: TRBD1
CDR3 DNA: TGTGCCAGCAGTGAACCGGGACAGGGGGGAGAGACCCAGTACTTC
CDR3 protein: CASSEPGQGGETQYF

clone size: few
V gene: TRBV12-2
J gene: TRBJ2-1
D gene: NA
CDR3 DNA: TGTGCAAGTCGCTTAGGGCCAGGGTTGAATGAGCAGTTCTTC
CDR3 protein: CASRLGPGLNEQFF

clone size: NA
V gene: TRBV27
J gene: TRBJ2-2
D gene: NA
CDR3 DNA: TGTGCCACCCGAGAGGGCACCGGGGAGCTGTTTTTT
CDR3 protein: CATREGTGELFF

clone size: NA
V gene: TRBV5-1
J gene: TRBJ2-3
D gene: TRBD1
CDR3 DNA: TGCGCCAGCAGCTCTTGGGGACAGGGCACAGATACGCAGTATTTT
CDR3 protein: CASSSWGQGTDTQYF

clone size: NA
V gene: TRBV9
J gene: TRBJ2-2
D gene: TRBD1
CDR3 DNA: TGTGCCAGCAGCGTAGGTCAGGGGGACACCGGGGAGCTGTTTTTT
CDR3 protein: CASSVGQGDTGELFF

clone size: NA
V gene: TRBV5-8
J gene: TRBJ2-7
D gene: NA
CDR3 DNA: TGTGCCAGCCGGGAAAGACCCTCCTACGAGCAGTACTTC
CDR3 protein: CASRERPSYEQYF

clone size: few
V gene: TRBV5-1
J gene: TRBJ2-2
D gene: NA
CDR3 DNA: TGCGCCAGCAGCCTGAGTAGGGTAGGGGCCACCGGGGAGCTGTTTTTT
CDR3 protein: CASSLSRVGATGELFF

clone size: NA
V gene: TRBV7-2
J gene: TRBJ2-5
D gene: TRBD2
CDR3 DNA: TGTGCCAGCAGCCGGACGGGACTAGCGGGGGAAGAGACCCAGTACTTC
CDR3 protein: CASSRTGLAGEETQYF

clone size: NA
V gene: TRBV5-4
J gene: TRBJ2-5
D gene: NA
CDR3 DNA: TGTGCCAGCAGCTTGCAAGGACAGCCGACAGAGACCCAGTACTTC
CDR3 protein: CASSLQGQPTETQYF

clone size: NA
V gene: TRBV5-1
J gene: TRBJ1-1
D gene: TRBD1
CDR3 DNA: TGCGCCAGCAGCATTCGGACAGGGTCTGAAGCTTTCTTT
CDR3 protein: CASSIRTGSEAFF

clone size: NA
V gene: TRBV4-3
J gene: TRBJ2-2
D gene: NA
CDR3 DNA: TGCGCCAGCAGCCAAGCACCCCCTCCGGTCCCCGGGGAGCTGTTTTTT
CDR3 protein: CASSQAPPPVPGELFF

clone size: NA
V gene: TRBV19
J gene: TRBJ1-5
D gene: NA
CDR3 DNA: TGTGCCAGTAGTATCCAGGGTGGGCAGCCCCAGCATTTT
CDR3 protein: CASSIQGGQPQHF

clone size: NA
V gene: TRBV5-6
J gene: TRBJ2-5
D gene: NA
CDR3 DNA: TGTGCCAGCAGCTTGGGAGGCCAAGAGACCCAGTACTTC
CDR3 protein: CASSLGGQETQYF

clone size: NA
V gene: TRBV5-1
J gene: TRBJ1-4
D gene: NA
CDR3 DNA: TGCGCCAGCAGAAGACAGGCCTCGTCAACTAATGAAAAACTGTTTTTT
CDR3 protein: CASRRQASSTNEKLFF

clone size: NA
V gene: TRBV4-2
J gene: TRBJ1-3
D gene: NA
CDR3 DNA: TGTGCCAGCAGCCTCAACACAGGGACTGGAAACACCATATATTTT
CDR3 protein: CASSLNTGTGNTIYF

clone size: NA
V gene: TRBV15
J gene: TRBJ2-3
D gene: TRBD2
CDR3 DNA: TGTGCCACCAGCAGAGATAGACTAGCCCCCACAGATACGCAGTATTTT
CDR3 protein: CATSRDRLAPTDTQYF

clone size: NA
V gene: TRBV10-1
J gene: TRBJ2-7
D gene: NA
CDR3 DNA: TGCGCCAGCAGTGCTTCCTACGAGCAGTACTTC
CDR3 protein: CASSASYEQYF

clone size: NA
V gene: TRBV7-2
J gene: TRBJ1-4
D gene: NA
CDR3 DNA: TGTGCCAGCAGCTTAGCGCCCGAGGAAAAACTGTTTTTT
CDR3 protein: CASSLAPEEKLFF

clone size: NA
V gene: TRBV9
J gene: TRBJ2-3
D gene: TRBD2
CDR3 DNA: TGTGCCAGCAGCGTCCAGCGGGGGCCTCCCGGAGATACGCAGTATTTT
CDR3 protein: CASSVQRGPPGDTQYF

clone size: NA
V gene: TRBV18
J gene: TRBJ1-2
D gene: NA
CDR3 DNA: TGTGCCAGCTCACCACAGAGAAACTATGGCTACACCTTC
CDR3 protein: CASSPQRNYGYTF

clone size: NA
V gene: TRBV28
J gene: TRBJ2-7
D gene: NA
CDR3 DNA: TGTGCCAGCAGTTTCACGGGGAGCATCTACGATAAGCAGTACTTC
CDR3 protein: CASSFTGSIYDKQYF

clone size: once
V gene: TRBV19
J gene: TRBJ1-5
D gene: NA
CDR3 DNA: TGTGCCAGTAGTATGGGAAGACAGCCTATGCCCCAGCATTTT
CDR3 protein: CASSMGRQPMPQHF

clone size: NA
V gene: TRBV27
J gene: TRBJ1-5
D gene: NA
CDR3 DNA: TGTGCCAGCAGTCCTACGACAGCTCAGCCCCAGCATTTT
CDR3 protein: CASSPTTAQPQHF

clone size: NA
V gene: TRBV28
J gene: TRBJ1-1
D gene: NA
CDR3 DNA: TGTGCCAGCATCTCGGGGGAGAGAGAAGCTTTCTTT
CDR3 protein: CASISGEREAFF

clone size: NA
V gene: TRBV29-1
J gene: TRBJ2-1
D gene: NA
CDR3 DNA: TGCAGCGTTGAAGTAGGGGTGGAGCAGTTCTTC
CDR3 protein: CSVEVGVEQFF

clone size: NA
V gene: TRBV7-9
J gene: TRBJ2-1
D gene: TRBD2
CDR3 DNA: TGTGCCAGCAGCTTAGGCGGGGGGGAATACAATGAGCAGTTCTTC
CDR3 protein: CASSLGGGEYNEQFF

clone size: NA
V gene: TRBV11-2
J gene: TRBJ2-1
D gene: TRBD2
CDR3 DNA: TGTGCCAGCAGCTTAGTCGTCAGCGGGGGGAACTTATACAATGAGCAGTTCTTC
CDR3 protein: CASSLVVSGGNLYNEQFF

clone size: NA
V gene: TRBV3-1/TRBV3-2
J gene: TRBJ1-1
D gene: TRBD1
CDR3 DNA: TGTGCCAGCAGCCAATTTACAGGGGGTACTGAAGCTTTCTTT
CDR3 protein: CASSQFTGGTEAFF

clone size: NA
V gene: TRBV6-6
J gene: TRBJ2-2
D gene: NA
CDR3 DNA: TGTGCCAGCAGTTCCAGGGTAACCGGGGAGCTGTTTTTT
CDR3 protein: CASSSRVTGELFF

clone size: NA
V gene: TRBV27
J gene: TRBJ2-2
D gene: TRBD1
CDR3 DNA: TGTGCCAGCATGGGACAGGGGGCTTGGGGTACCGGGGAGCTGTTTTTT
CDR3 protein: CASMGQGAWGTGELFF

clone size: NA
V gene: TRBV6-4
J gene: TRBJ2-1
D gene: NA
CDR3 DNA: TGTGCCAGCAGTCCCGAGGGGGGGGTCAATGAGCAGTTCTTC
CDR3 protein: CASSPEGGVNEQFF

clone size: few
V gene: TRBV19
J gene: TRBJ1-1
D gene: NA
CDR3 DNA: TGTGCCACCGCAAAGGAGAGCTTGAACACTGAAGCTTTCTTT
CDR3 protein: CATAKESLNTEAFF